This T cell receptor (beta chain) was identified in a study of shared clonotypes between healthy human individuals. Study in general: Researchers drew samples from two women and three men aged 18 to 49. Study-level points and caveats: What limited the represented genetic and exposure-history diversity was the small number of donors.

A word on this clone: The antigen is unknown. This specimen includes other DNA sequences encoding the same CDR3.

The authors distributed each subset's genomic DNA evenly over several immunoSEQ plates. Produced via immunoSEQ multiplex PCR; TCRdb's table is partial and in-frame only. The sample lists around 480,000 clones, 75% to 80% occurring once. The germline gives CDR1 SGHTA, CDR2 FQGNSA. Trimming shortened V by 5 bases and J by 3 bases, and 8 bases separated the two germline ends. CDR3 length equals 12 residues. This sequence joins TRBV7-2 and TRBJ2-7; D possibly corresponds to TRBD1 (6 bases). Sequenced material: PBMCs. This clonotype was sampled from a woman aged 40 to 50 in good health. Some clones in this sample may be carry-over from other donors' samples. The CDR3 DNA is TGTGCCAGCAGCCTACAGGGCTACGAGCAGTACTTC. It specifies CASSLQGYEQYF.